What follows are 32 T cell receptor beta chains derived from one specimen sequenced in a study of blood T cells in healthy people across ages. The second PCR ran about 6 to 11 cycles with a sample-barcoded 5' primer and J-beta primers. A single record per CDR3 protein comes from TCRdb applying MiXCR to the 5' RACE reads. The sample carries some 1.8 million distinct CDR3 sequences, about two fifths recorded once. Specimen: blood. The receptors stem from a human donor in good health.

This clonotype was seen a handful of times. The chain has TRBV25-1 and TRBJ2-5; D gene uncertain. CDR3 length equals 16 residues. CDR1 is MGHDK, CDR2 SYGVNS, per germline. Trimming removed 5 bases from V and 3 bases from J, with 19 bases in between. This chain's CDR3 is CASSFAYGWAEETQYF. CDR3 nucleotides: TGTGCCAGCAGTTTCGCTTATGGGTGGGCAGAAGAGACCCAGTACTTC.

This clonotype was seen ten or more times. This chain links TRBV7-2 with TRBJ2-1, with D possibly called TRBD1 or TRBD2 (7 bases each). CDR1 is SGHTA, CDR2 FQGNSA, per germline. The CDR3 is made up of 16 amino acids. The germline V and J ends were trimmed by 5 bases and 0 bases, with 14 bases remaining between them. The CDR3: CASSPGGGSSYNEQFF. CDR3 sequence (DNA): TGTGCCAGCAGCCCAGGGGGGGGGAGCTCCTACAATGAGCAGTTCTTC.

This clonotype was counted a few times. This chain uses TRBV20-1 with TRBJ1-1; TRBD1 agrees at 7 bases. V shed 3 bases and J 4 bases; nucleotides not matched to a gene: 5. CDR1 and CDR2 from the germline V gene are DFQATT and SNEGSKA (reference sequence). CDR3 length equals 13 residues. Here the CDR3 DNA reads TGCAGTGCTAGCGACAGGGTGGGCACTGAAGCTTTCTTT. The encoded protein is CSASDRVGTEAFF.

This clonotype has just a few counts. The chain uses TRBV29-1 and TRBJ2-2; D is undetermined. V lost 6 bases and J 6 bases, leaving 17 bases between the germline ends. The CDR3 runs to 14 residues. The germline CDR1 and CDR2 sequences are SQVTM and ANQGSEA. The CDR3 coding sequence is TGCAGCGTCTCCAGTGGTTATTTTTCCGGGGAGCTGTTTTTT. Protein product: CSVSSGYFSGELFF.

This clonotype was counted only a few times. The V and J genes are TRBV20-1 and TRBJ2-3; D gene ambiguous. Per germline, CDR1 DFQATT and CDR2 SNEGSKA (reference sequence). The CDR3 has 14 amino acids. V lost 5 bases to trimming and J lost 0 bases, with 12 bases between them. As DNA, the CDR3 is TGCAGTGCTGTGGGAACCGCTAGCACAGATACGCAGTATTTT. Residues: CSAVGTASTDTQYF.

A few counts support this clonotype. This chain connects TRBV20-1 to TRBJ2-1; D tentatively reads TRBD1 or TRBD2 (6 bases each). Trimming removed 3 bases from V and 7 bases from J, with 13 bases in between. The CDR3 has 13 residues. The germline V gene has CDR1 DFQATT and CDR2 SNEGSKA (reference sequence). The CDR3 DNA reads as TGCAGTGCTAGTCGGGGGCCGGAAAATGAGCAGTTCTTC. Its translation: CSASRGPENEQFF.

This sequence joins TRBV5-1 and TRBJ2-3, with a weak D call TRBD2 (6 bases). This CDR3 is 16 amino acids long. V was clipped by 4 bases and J by 3 bases, with 18 bases between them. Germline values: CDR1 SGHRS, CDR2 YFSETQ. The DNA of the CDR3 is TGCGCCAGCAGCCCACGGCGTGGCGGGGTAACAGATACGCAGTATTTT. It is translated as CASSPRRGGVTDTQYF.

The chain joins TRBV14 to TRBJ2-6; TRBD1 matches at 9 bases. Trimming removed 5 bases from V and 0 bases from J; junction bases left unmatched: 2. The CDR3 covers 16 residues. Germline CDR1 and CDR2: SGHDN and FVKESK. Here the CDR3 reads CASSWDRVSGANVLTF. CDR3 bases: TGTGCCAGCAGCTGGGACAGGGTCTCTGGGGCCAACGTCCTGACTTTC.

This clonotype was seen more than once but under ten times. V gene TRBV27 combines with J gene TRBJ2-3; 8 bases align to TRBD2. Trimming took 5 bases from V and 3 from J; bases not matched to a gene: 13. The germline V gene has CDR1 MNHEY and CDR2 SMNVEV (reference sequence). This CDR3 region has 17 residues. CDR3: CASSLSIPGGLTDTQYF. In nucleotides, the CDR3 is TGTGCCAGCAGTCTCTCAATACCGGGGGGGCTTACAGATACGCAGTATTTT.

The rearrangement uses TRBV2 and TRBJ1-1; D ambiguous. CDR1 and CDR2 from the germline V gene are SNHLY and FYNNEI. Trimming left V 4 bases short and J 6 bases short, with 18 bases between. There are 15 residues in the CDR3. The CDR3 bases are TGTGCCAGCAGTGGTGAGGCGGGGAGAAGTTCTGAAGCTTTCTTT. Amino acids: CASSGEAGRSSEAFF.

The chain joins TRBV7-9 to TRBJ1-4, with unresolved D. V was cut by 5 bases and J by 7 bases, with 17 bases left in between. The germline gives CDR1 SEHNR, CDR2 FQNEAQ (reference sequence). CDR3 length equals 15 residues. CDR3 in amino acids: CASSRSRYSGEKLFF. CDR3 in DNA: TGTGCCAGCAGCAGATCCAGGTATTCGGGTGAAAAACTGTTTTTT.

This clonotype has just a few counts. The V call is TRBV29-1, the J call TRBJ2-5, with D unclear. This CDR3 comprises 10 residues. V lost 4 bases, J lost 6 bases, and 6 bases lay in between. Germline CDR1 is SQVTM and CDR2 is ANQGSEA. The DNA of the CDR3 is TGCAGCGTTGGGCAGCAGACCCAGTACTTC. Its protein is CSVGQQTQYF.

This clonotype was seen more than once but under ten times. The gene calls are TRBV5-1 and TRBJ2-3; 12 bases match TRBD1. CDR3 length: 15 residues. The germline CDR1 and CDR2 sequences are SGHRS and YFSETQ. V was pared by 4 bases and J by 4 bases, with 4 bases of the junction left unmatched. CDR3 loop: CASSTGQGAADTQYF. CDR3 DNA sequence: TGCGCCAGCAGCACGGGACAGGGGGCGGCAGATACGCAGTATTTT.

This clonotype was counted between two and nine times. The chain links TRBV29-1 to TRBJ2-2; the match to TRBD2 covers 7 bases. The CDR3 contains 15 residues. After removal of 3 bases from V and 6 bases from J, the junction contained 10 bases not matched to a gene. CDR1 is SQVTM, CDR2 ANQGSEA, per germline. The CDR3 DNA follows: TGCAGCGTTGATAAAAGCGGGACCGACGCCGGGGAGCTGTTTTTT. This gives the protein CSVDKSGTDAGELFF.

This clonotype was picked up a small number of times. The rearrangement joins TRBV12-3 or TRBV12-4 to TRBJ1-2, with D tentatively TRBD1 (6 bases). Trimming pared 3 bases from V and 7 bases from J, leaving 12 bases between. The CDR3 loop spans 13 amino acids. The CDR3 coding sequence is TGTGCCAGCAGTTTCGGGGGCGTGAGTGGCTACACCTTC. Amino acids: CASSFGGVSGYTF.

The chain uses TRBV6-1 and TRBJ2-3; possible D gene TRBD2, 5 bases. Germline loops: CDR1 MNHNS, CDR2 SASEGT. The CDR3 spans 14 residues. The ends were cut back, 6 bases at V and 6 bases at J, with 16 bases in the middle. In DNA, the CDR3 is TGTGCCAGCAGAAGGATCGGGGATAGGGATACGCAGTATTTT. It encodes CASRRIGDRDTQYF.

The chain employs TRBV4-1 and TRBJ2-2, with 10 bases identical to TRBD1. The V segment lost 5 bases and the J segment 7 bases; nucleotides outside the gene matches: 7. This CDR3 contains 15 residues. CDR1 is MGHRA and CDR2 is YSYEKL in the germline V gene. The CDR3 bases are TGCGCCAGCAGCGAAAGGGACAGGGGAAGCGGGGAGCTGTTTTTT. Translated: CASSERDRGSGELFF.

This clonotype turned up a few times. The chain recombines TRBV7-3 with TRBJ1-1; weak D call: TRBD1 (5 bases). V lost 5 bases and J lost 4, with 11 bases in between. Germline lookup yields CDR1 SGHTA and CDR2 FQGTGA. This CDR3 contains 13 residues. The CDR3 protein is CASSLNGGTEAFF. CDR3 coding DNA: TGTGCCAGCAGCCTCAACGGGGGCACTGAAGCTTTCTTT.

This clonotype was counted a single time. The chain links TRBV20-1 to TRBJ2-2; no reliable D call. V dropped 4 bases and J dropped 1 base, with 13 bases sitting between them. The germline V gene encodes CDR1 DFQATT and CDR2 SNEGSKA (reference sequence). The CDR3 runs to 15 residues. In DNA form, the CDR3 reads TGCAGTGCTAAGGCGGCAGAGCTGAACACCGGGGAGCTGTTTTTT. Its protein is CSAKAAELNTGELFF.

The genes are TRBV27 and TRBJ2-5; D not resolved. Deletions cut 1 base from V and 2 bases from J, with 5 bases between. The V gene's germline CDR1 is MNHEY and CDR2 SMNVEV (reference sequence). CDR3 length equals 13 residues. DNA for the CDR3: TGTGCCAGCAGTTTATTGCAACAAGAGACCCAGTACTTC. Protein: CASSLLQQETQYF.

J is TRBJ2-5 and V is TRBV6-2 or TRBV6-3; D gene ambiguous. Per germline, CDR1 MNHEY and CDR2 SVGEGT. The V and J ends lost 0 bases and 10 bases respectively, with 6 bases between them. The CDR3 has 11 residues. The CDR3 sequence is CASSYSADQYF. CDR3 sequence (DNA): TGTGCCAGCAGTTACTCGGCAGACCAGTACTTC.

V gene TRBV4-2 combines with J gene TRBJ1-1; unclear D gene. CDR1 LGHNA and CDR2 YNFKEQ come from the germline V gene. The ends were cut back, 0 bases at V and 1 base at J, with 6 bases in the middle. CDR3 length equals 14 residues. The CDR3, as DNA: TGTGCCAGCAGCCAAGATCAGGAGAACACTGAAGCTTTCTTT. Its translation is CASSQDQENTEAFF.

The V gene is TRBV6-2 or TRBV6-3, the J gene TRBJ1-1; no clear D. The CDR3 is 13 residues long. V gave up 2 bases and J gave up 10 bases, with 14 bases separating them. Germline values: CDR1 MNHEY, CDR2 SVGEGT. DNA for the CDR3: TGTGCCAGCAGTTACGCCCCATCGGTACGAGCTTTCTTT. This gives the protein CASSYAPSVRAFF.

The chain has TRBV5-1 and TRBJ2-1; 9 bases are shared with TRBD2. V was clipped by 0 bases and J by 6 bases; unmatched bases: 7. Germline CDR1 is SGHRS and CDR2 is YFSETQ. CDR3 length: 16 residues. CDR3 bases: TGCGCCAGCAGCTTGGTTTCTAGCGGGGCGATCAATGAGCAGTTCTTC. It specifies CASSLVSSGAINEQFF.

The rearrangement links TRBV5-1 to TRBJ2-1, with D maybe TRBD1 (6 bases). The CDR3 contains 15 residues. Germline-derived CDR1 and CDR2 are SGHRS and YFSETQ. V was pared by 2 bases and J by 4 bases, with 13 bases between. In DNA, the CDR3 is TGCGCCAGCAGCTTTTCTCCAGGGGAGTACAATGAGCAGTTCTTC. Encoded protein: CASSFSPGEYNEQFF.

This clonotype was recorded many times. This rearrangement joins TRBV7-2 to TRBJ1-2, with 7 bases that match TRBD1. V dropped 5 bases and J dropped 8; count of bases not matched to a gene: 5. CDR1 is SGHTA and CDR2 is FQGNSA in the germline V gene. The CDR3 is made up of 12 amino acids. CDR3 amino acids: CASSRPGGGYTF. In DNA, the CDR3 is TGTGCCAGCAGCCGACCAGGGGGAGGCTACACCTTC.

The V call is TRBV27, the J call TRBJ2-3; no clear D. V dropped 6 bases and J dropped 0 bases, with 13 bases sitting between them. The germline CDR1 and CDR2 sequences are MNHEY and SMNVEV (reference sequence). The CDR3 consists of 15 residues. The CDR3 is CASRAQISSTDTQYF. In DNA form, the CDR3 reads TGTGCCAGCAGGGCTCAGATCTCTAGCACAGATACGCAGTATTTT.

The chain links TRBV9 to TRBJ1-5; TRBD1 is a possible D gene (5 bases). The CDR3 has 15 amino acids. V was pared by 3 bases and J by 3 bases, with 13 bases between. The V gene's germline CDR1 is SGDLS and CDR2 YYNGEE. CDR3 residues: CASSAQGESNQPQHF. The CDR3 DNA reads as TGTGCCAGCAGCGCCCAAGGGGAATCCAATCAGCCCCAGCATTTT.

This clonotype was detected ten times or more. The rearrangement links TRBV29-1 to TRBJ2-1, with 9 bases lining up with TRBD2. The ends lost 3 bases at V and 7 bases at J; junction bases unmatched: 10. Germline V gives CDR1 SQVTM, CDR2 ANQGSEA. The CDR3 sequence is 15 residues long. CDR3 protein: CSVDLVLAGMNEQFF. CDR3 nucleotide sequence: TGCAGCGTTGATCTAGTGCTAGCGGGGATGAATGAGCAGTTCTTC.

This rearrangement joins TRBV27 to TRBJ2-3; 9 positions match TRBD1. The CDR3 loop spans 14 amino acids. Germline V CDR1 and CDR2: MNHEY, SMNVEV (reference sequence). V trimming: 6 bases; J trimming: 4 bases; junction bases outside the gene matches: 5. CDR3 loop: CASRFWDRADTQYF. CDR3 nucleotide sequence: TGTGCCAGCAGGTTTTGGGACAGGGCAGATACGCAGTATTTT.

V and J are TRBV20-1 and TRBJ2-5; no reliable D call. Looked up from germline, CDR1 is DFQATT and CDR2 is SNEGSKA (reference sequence). The V and J ends lost 3 bases and 11 bases respectively, with 16 bases between them. There are 12 residues in the CDR3. The CDR3 here is CSASKEYNEQYF. As DNA, the CDR3 is TGCAGTGCTAGCAAGGAATACAATGAGCAGTACTTC.

V is TRBV7-2 and J is TRBJ2-5, with TRBD2 identical over 7 bases. CDR1 and CDR2 (germline): SGHTA, FQGNSA. V shed 5 bases and J 9 bases; nucleotides not matched to a gene: 12. The CDR3 spans 14 residues. CDR3 DNA sequence: TGTGCCAGCAGCCCCGGACTAGGCCACCGGGCCCAGTACTTC. Its translation is CASSPGLGHRAQYF.